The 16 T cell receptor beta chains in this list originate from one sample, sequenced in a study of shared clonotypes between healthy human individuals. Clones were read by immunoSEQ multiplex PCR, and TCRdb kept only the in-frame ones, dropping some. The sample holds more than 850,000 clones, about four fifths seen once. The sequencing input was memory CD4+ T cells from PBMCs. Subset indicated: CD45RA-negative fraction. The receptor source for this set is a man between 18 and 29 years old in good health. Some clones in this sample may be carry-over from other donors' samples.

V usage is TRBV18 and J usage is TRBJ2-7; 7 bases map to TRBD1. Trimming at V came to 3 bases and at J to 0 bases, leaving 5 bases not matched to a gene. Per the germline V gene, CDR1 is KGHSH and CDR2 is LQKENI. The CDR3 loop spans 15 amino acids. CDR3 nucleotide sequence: TGTGCCAGCTCACCGGACAGGAATCCCTCCTACGAGCAGTACTTC. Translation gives CASSPDRNPSYEQYF.

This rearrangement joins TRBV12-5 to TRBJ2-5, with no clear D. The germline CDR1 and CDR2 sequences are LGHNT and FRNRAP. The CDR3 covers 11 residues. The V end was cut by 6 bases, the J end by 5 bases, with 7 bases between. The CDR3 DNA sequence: TGTGCTAGTGGGACTCGGGAGACCCAGTACTTC. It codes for CASGTRETQYF.

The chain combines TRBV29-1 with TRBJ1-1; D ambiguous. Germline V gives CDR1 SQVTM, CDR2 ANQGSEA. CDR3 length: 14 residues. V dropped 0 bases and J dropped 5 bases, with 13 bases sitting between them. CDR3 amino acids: CSVEDSGIGTEAFF. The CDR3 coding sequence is TGCAGCGTTGAAGATTCTGGGATCGGGACTGAAGCTTTCTTT.

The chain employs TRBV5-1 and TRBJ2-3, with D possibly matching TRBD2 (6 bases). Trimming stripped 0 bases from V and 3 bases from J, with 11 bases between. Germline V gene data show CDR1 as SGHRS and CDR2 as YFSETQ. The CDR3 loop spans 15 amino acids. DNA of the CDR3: TGCGCCAGCAGCTTGGAAATCGCGGGAACAGATACGCAGTATTTT. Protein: CASSLEIAGTDTQYF.

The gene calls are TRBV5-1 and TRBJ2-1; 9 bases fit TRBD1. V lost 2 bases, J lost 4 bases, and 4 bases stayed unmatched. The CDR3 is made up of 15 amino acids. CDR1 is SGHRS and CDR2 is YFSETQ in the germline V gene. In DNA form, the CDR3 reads TGCGCCAGCAGCTTTTTGGGACAGGGTTACAATGAGCAGTTCTTC. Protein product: CASSFLGQGYNEQFF.

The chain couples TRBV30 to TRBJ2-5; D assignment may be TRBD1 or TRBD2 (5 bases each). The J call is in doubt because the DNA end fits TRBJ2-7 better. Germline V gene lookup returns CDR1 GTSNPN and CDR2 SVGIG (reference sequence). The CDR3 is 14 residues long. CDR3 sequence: CAWTVGTYPYEQYF. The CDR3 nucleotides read TGTGCCTGGACCGTCGGGACCTATCCCTACGAGCAGTACTTC.

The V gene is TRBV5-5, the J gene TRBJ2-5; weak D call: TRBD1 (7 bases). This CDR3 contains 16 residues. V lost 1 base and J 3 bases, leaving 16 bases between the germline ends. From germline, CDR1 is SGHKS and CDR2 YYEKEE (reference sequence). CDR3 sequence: CASSLPAGRGEETQYF. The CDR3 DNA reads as TGTGCCAGCAGCTTGCCCGCGGGCAGGGGGGAAGAGACCCAGTACTTC.

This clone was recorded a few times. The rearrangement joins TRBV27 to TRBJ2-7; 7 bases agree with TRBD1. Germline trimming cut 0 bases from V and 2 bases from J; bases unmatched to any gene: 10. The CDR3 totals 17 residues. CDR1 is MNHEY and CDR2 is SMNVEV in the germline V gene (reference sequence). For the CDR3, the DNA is TGTGCCAGCAGTTTATCGTTTAGGGGGACAGCCCCCTACGAGCAGTACTTC. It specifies CASSLSFRGTAPYEQYF.

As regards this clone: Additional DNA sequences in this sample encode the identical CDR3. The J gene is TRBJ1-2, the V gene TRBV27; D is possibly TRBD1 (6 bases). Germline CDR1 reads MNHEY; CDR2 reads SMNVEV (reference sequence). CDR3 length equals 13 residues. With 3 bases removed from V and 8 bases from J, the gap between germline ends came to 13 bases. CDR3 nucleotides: TGTGCCAGCAGTTTTCGGGGGGCGCGAGGCTACACCTTC. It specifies CASSFRGARGYTF.

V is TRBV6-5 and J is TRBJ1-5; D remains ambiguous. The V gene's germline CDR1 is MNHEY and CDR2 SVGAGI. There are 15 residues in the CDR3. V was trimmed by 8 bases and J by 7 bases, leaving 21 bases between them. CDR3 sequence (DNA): TGTGCCAGCTCGGATCGGTATCTGTTGAACCAGCCCCAGCATTTT. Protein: CASSDRYLLNQPQHF.

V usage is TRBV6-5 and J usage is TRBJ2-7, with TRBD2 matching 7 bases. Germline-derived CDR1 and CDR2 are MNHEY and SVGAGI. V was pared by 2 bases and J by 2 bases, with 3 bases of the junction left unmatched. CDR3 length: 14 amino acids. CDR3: CASSYGGGTYEQYF. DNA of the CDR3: TGTGCCAGCAGTTACGGCGGGGGTACCTACGAGCAGTACTTC.

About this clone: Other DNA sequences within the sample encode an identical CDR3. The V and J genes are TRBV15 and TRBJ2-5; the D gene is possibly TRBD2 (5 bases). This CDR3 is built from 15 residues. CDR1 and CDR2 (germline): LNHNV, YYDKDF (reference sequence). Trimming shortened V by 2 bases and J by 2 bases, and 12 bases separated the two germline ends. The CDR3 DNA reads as TGTGCCACCAGCAGATCCCCGGGAACACAAGAGACCCAGTACTTC. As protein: CATSRSPGTQETQYF.

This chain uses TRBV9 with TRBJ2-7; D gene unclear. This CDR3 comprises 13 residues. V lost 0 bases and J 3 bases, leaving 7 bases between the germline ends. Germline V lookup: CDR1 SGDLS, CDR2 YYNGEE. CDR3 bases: TGTGCCAGCAGCGTAGGGTTGTACTACGAGCAGTACTTC. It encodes CASSVGLYYEQYF. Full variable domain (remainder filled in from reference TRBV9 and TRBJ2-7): DSGVTQTPKHLITATGQRVTLRCSPRSGDLSVYWYQQSLDQGLQFLIQYYNGEERAKGNILERFSAQQFPDLHSELNLSSLELGDSALYFCASSVGLYYEQYFGPGTRLTVT.

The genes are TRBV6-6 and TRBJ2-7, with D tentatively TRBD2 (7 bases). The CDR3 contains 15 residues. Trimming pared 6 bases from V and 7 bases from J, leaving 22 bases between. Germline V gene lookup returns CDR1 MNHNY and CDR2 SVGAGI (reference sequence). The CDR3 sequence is CASSLRTELGGEQYF. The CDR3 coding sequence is TGTGCCAGCAGCCTCAGGACAGAGCTGGGGGGGGAGCAGTACTTC.

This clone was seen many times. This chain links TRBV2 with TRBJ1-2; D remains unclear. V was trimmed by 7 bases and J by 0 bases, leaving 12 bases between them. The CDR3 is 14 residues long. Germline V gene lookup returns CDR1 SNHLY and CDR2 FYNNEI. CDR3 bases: TGTGCCAGCATGAAGGACGGAACTAACTATGGCTACACCTTC. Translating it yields CASMKDGTNYGYTF.

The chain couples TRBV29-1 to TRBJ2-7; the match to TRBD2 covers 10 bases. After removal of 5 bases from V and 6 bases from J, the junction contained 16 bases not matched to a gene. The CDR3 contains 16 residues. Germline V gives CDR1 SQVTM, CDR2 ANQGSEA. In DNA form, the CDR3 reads TGCAGCGTTCATTCCGGGGGGCTAGCGGGAGCCTCCGAGCAGTACTTC. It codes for CSVHSGGLAGASEQYF.